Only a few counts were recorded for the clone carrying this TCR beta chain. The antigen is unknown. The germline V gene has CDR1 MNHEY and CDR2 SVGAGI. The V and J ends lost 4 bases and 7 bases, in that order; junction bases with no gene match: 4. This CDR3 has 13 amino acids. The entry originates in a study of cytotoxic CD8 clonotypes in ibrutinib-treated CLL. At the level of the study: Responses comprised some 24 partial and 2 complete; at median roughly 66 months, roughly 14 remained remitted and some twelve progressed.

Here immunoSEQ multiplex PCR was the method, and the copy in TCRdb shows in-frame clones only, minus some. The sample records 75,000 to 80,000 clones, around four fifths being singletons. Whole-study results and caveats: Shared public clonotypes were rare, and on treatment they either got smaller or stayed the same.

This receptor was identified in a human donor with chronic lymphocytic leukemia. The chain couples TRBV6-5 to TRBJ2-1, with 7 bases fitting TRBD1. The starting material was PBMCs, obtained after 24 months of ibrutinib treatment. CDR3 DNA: TGTGCCAGCAGTTTACGACAGGGAAATGAGCAGTTCTTC. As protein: CASSLRQGNEQFF.